The rows below give T cell receptor beta chains drawn from one sample of a study of shared clonotypes between healthy human individuals. Produced via immunoSEQ multiplex PCR; TCRdb's table is partial and in-frame only. The sample has millions of clones; 93% are singletons. The sample taken for sequencing was naive CD4+ T cells from PBMCs. These receptors were taken from a man aged 18 to 30 in good health. Some clones in this sample may be carry-over from other donors' samples. Both conserved end residues are part of each CDR3. D genes are given only for firm matches. The size entry is marked missing in some rows and otherwise reads once, few, many or a size class.

v_call: TRBV29-1
d_call: -
clone_size: -
j_call: TRBJ1-1
cdr3_aa: CSVAPTGNTEAFF
cdr3_nt: TGCAGCGTCGCCCCGACGGGAAACACTGAAGCTTTCTTT

v_call: TRBV28
d_call: -
clone_size: -
j_call: TRBJ2-3
cdr3_aa: CASSLRGTDTQYF
cdr3_nt: TGTGCCAGCAGTTTGAGGGGCACAGATACGCAGTATTTT

v_call: TRBV28
d_call: -
clone_size: few
j_call: TRBJ2-7
cdr3_aa: CASSHYEQYF
cdr3_nt: TGTGCCAGCAGCCACTACGAGCAGTACTTC

v_call: TRBV2
d_call: -
clone_size: few
j_call: TRBJ1-1
cdr3_aa: CASSDEYRANTEAFF
cdr3_nt: TGTGCCAGCAGTGACGAGTACAGGGCTAACACTGAAGCTTTCTTT

v_call: TRBV20-1
d_call: -
clone_size: -
j_call: TRBJ1-6
cdr3_aa: CSARVNSPLHF
cdr3_nt: TGCAGTGCGAGGGTGAATTCACCCCTCCACTTT

v_call: TRBV7-6
d_call: TRBD1
clone_size: -
j_call: TRBJ2-7
cdr3_aa: CASSNRQGGYEQYF
cdr3_nt: TGTGCCAGCAGCAACCGACAGGGGGGCTACGAGCAGTACTTC

v_call: TRBV7-3
d_call: -
clone_size: -
j_call: TRBJ2-3
cdr3_aa: CASSLGGGRLGTDTQYF
cdr3_nt: TGTGCCAGCAGCTTAGGTGGGGGGAGGCTGGGCACAGATACGCAGTATTTT

v_call: TRBV28
d_call: TRBD1
clone_size: -
j_call: TRBJ1-2
cdr3_aa: CASRAGGYGYTF
cdr3_nt: TGTGCCAGCAGAGCAGGGGGCTATGGCTACACCTTC

v_call: TRBV5-3
d_call: -
clone_size: -
j_call: TRBJ1-1
cdr3_aa: CARSLDSDTEAFF
cdr3_nt: TGTGCCAGAAGCTTAGACAGTGACACTGAAGCTTTCTTT

v_call: TRBV28
d_call: TRBD2
clone_size: -
j_call: TRBJ2-6
cdr3_aa: CASSPGGQGANVLTF
cdr3_nt: TGTGCCAGCAGCCCGGGGGGGCAGGGGGCCAACGTCCTGACTTTC

v_call: TRBV5-1
d_call: -
clone_size: -
j_call: TRBJ2-7
cdr3_aa: CASSRTGVYEQYF
cdr3_nt: TGCGCCAGCAGCCGTACTGGGGTGTACGAGCAGTACTTC

v_call: TRBV5-1
d_call: TRBD2
clone_size: -
j_call: TRBJ2-5
cdr3_aa: CASSLGLAGGPKETQYF
cdr3_nt: TGCGCCAGCAGCTTGGGGTTAGCGGGAGGGCCTAAAGAGACCCAGTACTTC

v_call: TRBV5-8
d_call: -
clone_size: -
j_call: TRBJ2-5
cdr3_aa: CASSLGPRDETQYF
cdr3_nt: TGTGCCAGCAGCTTGGGGCCCAGGGACGAGACCCAGTACTTC

v_call: TRBV6-1
d_call: TRBD2
clone_size: -
j_call: TRBJ2-2
cdr3_aa: CATSPSGNTGELFF
cdr3_nt: TGTGCCACTTCCCCTAGCGGGAACACCGGGGAGCTGTTTTTT

v_call: TRBV6-5
d_call: TRBD1
clone_size: -
j_call: TRBJ2-1
cdr3_aa: CASRATGNEQFF
cdr3_nt: TGTGCCAGCAGGGCGACAGGGAATGAGCAGTTCTTC

v_call: TRBV7-2
d_call: -
clone_size: -
j_call: TRBJ1-5
cdr3_aa: CASSSSPTAQHF
cdr3_nt: TGTGCCAGCAGCTCCTCCCCAACGGCCCAGCATTTT

v_call: TRBV18
d_call: TRBD1
clone_size: -
j_call: TRBJ1-1
cdr3_aa: CASSLGTGGNTEAFF
cdr3_nt: TGTGCCAGCTCACTCGGGACAGGGGGGAACACTGAAGCTTTCTTT

v_call: TRBV6-5
d_call: TRBD2
clone_size: -
j_call: TRBJ2-7
cdr3_aa: CASSYLAGAPYEQYF
cdr3_nt: TGTGCCAGCAGTTACCTAGCGGGAGCGCCCTACGAGCAGTACTTC

v_call: TRBV19
d_call: -
clone_size: -
j_call: TRBJ2-3
cdr3_aa: CASRPRATSTDTQYF
cdr3_nt: TGTGCCAGTAGGCCCCGGGCGACTAGCACAGATACGCAGTATTTT

v_call: TRBV4-3
d_call: -
clone_size: -
j_call: TRBJ1-6
cdr3_aa: CASSQDLAGIYNSPLHF
cdr3_nt: TGCGCCAGCAGCCAAGATCTTGCCGGAATCTATAATTCACCCCTCCACTTT

v_call: TRBV27
d_call: TRBD2
clone_size: -
j_call: TRBJ2-2
cdr3_aa: CASSLRRGAGELFF
cdr3_nt: TGTGCCAGCAGTTTGAGGCGGGGGGCCGGGGAGCTGTTTTTT

v_call: TRBV28
d_call: -
clone_size: -
j_call: TRBJ1-5
cdr3_aa: CASSLGLSNQPQHF
cdr3_nt: TGTGCCAGCAGTTTAGGACTTAGCAATCAGCCCCAGCATTTT

v_call: TRBV7-9
d_call: TRBD2
clone_size: once
j_call: TRBJ2-3
cdr3_aa: CASSRVPGLAGVSTDTQYF
cdr3_nt: TGTGCCAGCAGTCGAGTTCCGGGACTAGCGGGAGTCAGCACAGATACGCAGTATTTT

v_call: TRBV7-9
d_call: TRBD2
clone_size: -
j_call: TRBJ2-1
cdr3_aa: CASSGTSGDYNEQFF
cdr3_nt: TGTGCCAGCAGCGGGACTAGCGGGGATTACAATGAGCAGTTCTTC

v_call: TRBV11-2
d_call: -
clone_size: -
j_call: TRBJ1-2
cdr3_aa: CASSLGTRGYTF
cdr3_nt: TGTGCCAGCAGCTTAGGTACCAGGGGCTACACCTTC

v_call: TRBV7-6
d_call: -
clone_size: -
j_call: TRBJ2-1
cdr3_aa: CASSVYPRDEQFF
cdr3_nt: TGTGCCAGCTCGGTTTATCCTCGGGATGAGCAGTTCTTC

v_call: TRBV6-4
d_call: -
clone_size: few
j_call: TRBJ1-2
cdr3_aa: CASSAGRHYGYTF
cdr3_nt: TGTGCCAGCAGTGCGGGACGGCACTATGGCTACACCTTC

v_call: TRBV15
d_call: -
clone_size: -
j_call: TRBJ2-1
cdr3_aa: CATSRGSTSNRNEQFF
cdr3_nt: TGTGCCACCAGCAGGGGGTCTACTAGTAACCGGAATGAGCAGTTCTTC

v_call: TRBV11-2
d_call: TRBD2
clone_size: -
j_call: TRBJ2-2
cdr3_aa: CASSLLAGGTGELFF
cdr3_nt: TGTGCCAGCAGCTTACTAGCGGGAGGTACCGGGGAGCTGTTTTTT

v_call: TRBV30
d_call: -
clone_size: -
j_call: TRBJ2-7
cdr3_aa: CAWETQGLRYF
cdr3_nt: TGTGCCTGGGAAACACAGGGTTTACGGTACTTC

v_call: TRBV11-3
d_call: TRBD2
clone_size: -
j_call: TRBJ2-5
cdr3_aa: CASSLVWGLAGDRETQYF
cdr3_nt: TGTGCCAGCAGCTTAGTCTGGGGACTAGCGGGAGACAGAGAGACCCAGTACTTC

v_call: TRBV10-3
d_call: TRBD1
clone_size: -
j_call: TRBJ2-5
cdr3_aa: CAIRDRGPQETQYF
cdr3_nt: TGTGCCATCAGGGACAGGGGACCCCAAGAGACCCAGTACTTC

v_call: TRBV13
d_call: TRBD2
clone_size: -
j_call: TRBJ2-2
cdr3_aa: CATHRWARTSGSGNTGELFF
cdr3_nt: TGTGCCACCCACCGGTGGGCCAGGACTAGCGGGAGCGGGAACACCGGGGAGCTGTTTTTT

v_call: TRBV5-1
d_call: -
clone_size: -
j_call: TRBJ2-3
cdr3_aa: CASSHDGSDTQYF
cdr3_nt: TGCGCCAGCAGCCACGACGGCTCAGATACGCAGTATTTT

v_call: TRBV5-1
d_call: TRBD2
clone_size: once
j_call: TRBJ2-7
cdr3_aa: CASSLGLAATLYEQYF
cdr3_nt: TGCGCCAGCAGCTTGGGACTAGCGGCGACCCTCTACGAGCAGTACTTC

v_call: TRBV7-2
d_call: -
clone_size: once
j_call: TRBJ2-7
cdr3_aa: CASSLFRGGTYEQYF
cdr3_nt: TGTGCCAGCAGCTTATTCAGGGGGGGAACCTACGAGCAGTACTTC

v_call: TRBV4-3
d_call: TRBD2
clone_size: -
j_call: TRBJ2-7
cdr3_aa: CASSQWTSGNSYEQYF
cdr3_nt: TGCGCCAGCAGCCAATGGACTAGCGGGAACTCCTACGAGCAGTACTTC

v_call: TRBV7-2
d_call: -
clone_size: once
j_call: TRBJ2-7
cdr3_aa: CASSLAGAAYEQYF
cdr3_nt: TGTGCCAGCAGCTTAGCGGGGGCGGCCTACGAGCAGTACTTC

v_call: TRBV6-1
d_call: TRBD1
clone_size: -
j_call: TRBJ2-3
cdr3_aa: CASRLDRGTDTQYF
cdr3_nt: TGTGCCAGCAGGCTTGACAGGGGGACAGATACGCAGTATTTT

v_call: TRBV5-1
d_call: TRBD1
clone_size: -
j_call: TRBJ1-5
cdr3_aa: CASSERDREEYSNQPQHF
cdr3_nt: TGCGCCAGCAGCGAACGGGACAGGGAAGAGTATAGCAATCAGCCCCAGCATTTT

v_call: TRBV18
d_call: -
clone_size: -
j_call: TRBJ2-5
cdr3_aa: CASSPAQETQYF
cdr3_nt: TGTGCCAGCTCACCGGCCCAAGAGACCCAGTACTTC

v_call: TRBV7-9
d_call: -
clone_size: -
j_call: TRBJ2-6
cdr3_aa: CASSLDLGGANVLTF
cdr3_nt: TGTGCCAGCAGCTTAGATCTCGGGGGGGCCAACGTCCTGACTTTC

v_call: TRBV27
d_call: -
clone_size: -
j_call: TRBJ1-1
cdr3_aa: CASSLFRTLNTEAFF
cdr3_nt: TGTGCCAGCAGTTTATTCCGGACACTGAACACTGAAGCTTTCTTT

v_call: TRBV5-1
d_call: -
clone_size: -
j_call: TRBJ1-1
cdr3_aa: CASSLGQTGNTEAFF
cdr3_nt: TGCGCCAGCAGCTTGGGGCAGACAGGGAACACTGAAGCTTTCTTT

v_call: TRBV28
d_call: TRBD1
clone_size: once
j_call: TRBJ1-1
cdr3_aa: CASKSGTGAPRGVEAFF
cdr3_nt: TGTGCCAGCAAGTCCGGGACAGGGGCACCCCGTGGTGTTGAAGCTTTCTTT

v_call: TRBV5-1
d_call: TRBD1
clone_size: -
j_call: TRBJ1-3
cdr3_aa: CASSSSGTGGNTIYF
cdr3_nt: TGCGCCAGCAGCTCATCCGGGACAGGGGGAAACACCATATATTTT

v_call: TRBV7-2
d_call: -
clone_size: -
j_call: TRBJ2-7
cdr3_aa: CASSLVAVGVYEQYF
cdr3_nt: TGTGCCAGCAGCTTAGTGGCGGTAGGGGTCTACGAGCAGTACTTC

v_call: TRBV9
d_call: -
clone_size: -
j_call: TRBJ2-1
cdr3_aa: CASSVTGSSYNEQFF
cdr3_nt: TGTGCCAGCAGCGTGACGGGGAGCTCCTACAATGAGCAGTTCTTC

v_call: TRBV2
d_call: TRBD1
clone_size: -
j_call: TRBJ2-2
cdr3_aa: CASSGGTGANTGELFF
cdr3_nt: TGTGCCAGCAGTGGGGGGACAGGGGCGAACACCGGGGAGCTGTTTTTT

v_call: TRBV4-1
d_call: -
clone_size: -
j_call: TRBJ2-3
cdr3_aa: CASSQVTVTDTQYF
cdr3_nt: TGCGCCAGCAGCCAAGTAACCGTCACAGATACGCAGTATTTT

v_call: TRBV7-2
d_call: TRBD2
clone_size: -
j_call: TRBJ2-3
cdr3_aa: CASSLASFDSGRKADTQYF
cdr3_nt: TGTGCCAGCAGCTTAGCCTCCTTTGATAGCGGGAGGAAGGCAGATACGCAGTATTTT

v_call: TRBV5-4
d_call: TRBD1
clone_size: -
j_call: TRBJ1-2
cdr3_aa: CASSSQDRGGGYTF
cdr3_nt: TGTGCCAGCAGCTCCCAAGACAGGGGTGGTGGCTACACCTTC

v_call: TRBV18
d_call: -
clone_size: -
j_call: TRBJ2-7
cdr3_aa: CASSLSRPNEQYF
cdr3_nt: TGTGCCAGCTCACTCTCTAGACCGAACGAGCAGTACTTC

v_call: TRBV6-1
d_call: TRBD1
clone_size: -
j_call: TRBJ1-5
cdr3_aa: CASRAQGDQPQHF
cdr3_nt: TGTGCCAGCAGAGCCCAGGGGGATCAGCCCCAGCATTTT

v_call: TRBV29-1
d_call: -
clone_size: -
j_call: TRBJ2-7
cdr3_aa: CSVESSRTYEQYF
cdr3_nt: TGCAGCGTCGAGTCTAGCAGGACTTACGAGCAGTACTTC

v_call: TRBV28
d_call: -
clone_size: few
j_call: TRBJ1-2
cdr3_aa: CASSWDNYGYTF
cdr3_nt: TGTGCCAGCAGCTGGGACAACTATGGCTACACCTTC

v_call: TRBV28
d_call: -
clone_size: -
j_call: TRBJ1-2
cdr3_aa: CASSLIQLNYGYTF
cdr3_nt: TGTGCCAGCAGTTTAATACAACTCAACTATGGCTACACCTTC

v_call: TRBV5-1
d_call: -
clone_size: -
j_call: TRBJ2-2
cdr3_aa: CASSLGIQANTGELFF
cdr3_nt: TGCGCCAGCAGCTTGGGTATCCAGGCAAACACCGGGGAGCTGTTTTTT

v_call: TRBV28
d_call: -
clone_size: few
j_call: TRBJ1-1
cdr3_aa: CASSIRVAEAFF
cdr3_nt: TGTGCCAGCAGTATCAGGGTAGCTGAAGCTTTCTTT